These 21 T cell receptor beta chains were sequenced from one sample in a study of CD8+CD57+ T cells in acquired aplastic anemia (dated by TCRdb to about 2018). Flow cytometry had shown CD8+CD57+ cell expansion in the patients selected for sequencing. Instrument used: Illumina HiSeq 2000. Genomic DNA served as template for TCR beta VDJ combination and CDR3 sequence profiling. Starting from the raw public reads, TCRdb applied fastp trimming at Q25, assembled clones with MiXCR and retained in-frame beta chains. Entries that share a CDR3 protein sequence are merged under the most common genes and DNA. In all, the sample holds 150,000 to 200,000 distinct CDR3 sequences, and around 52% of those were seen once. Under 40% of the sample belongs to the ten largest clones. The sample consisted of sorted CD4+, CD8+, or CD8+CD57+ T cells (not recorded which) from PBMCs. The receptors were gathered from a human donor with aplastic anemia.

The V and J genes are TRBV12-3 or TRBV12-4 and TRBJ2-7; possibly TRBD2 for D (5 bases). V lost 7 bases and J 7 bases, leaving 17 bases between the germline ends. The CDR3 has 13 amino acids. CDR3 sequence: CASTRTHTGEQYF. DNA of the CDR3: TGTGCCAGCACCCGGACCCATACGGGAGAGCAGTACTTC.

The rearrangement uses TRBV6-2 or TRBV6-3 and TRBJ1-5, with 7 bases lining up with TRBD1. The CDR3 loop spans 17 amino acids. CDR1 and CDR2 from the germline V gene are MNHEY and SVGEGT. Trimming took 10 bases from V and 1 from J; bases not matched to a gene: 16. The CDR3 nucleotides are TGTGCCAACCCCTGGACAGGTACGAGCGTCAGCAATCAGCCCCAGCATTTT. Protein: CANPWTGTSVSNQPQHF.

On this clonotype itself: One end of the junction fails to match germline, which may point to a read error. The V gene is TRBV10-1, the J gene TRBJ1-6; D is ambiguous. The CDR3 sequence is 13 residues long. CDR1 WNHNN and CDR2 SYGVQD come from the germline V gene (reference sequence). CDR3 region: CASSLGHTPPLHF. The CDR3, as DNA: TGTGCCAGCAGTTTAGGCCATACACCACCCCTCCACTTT.

Notes on this clonotype: It may be a read error: a sequence one base away is much more abundant. Since the CDR3 does not end with the conserved phenylalanine or tryptophan, this likely comes from a read error. This chain's CDR3 is CSVGGGNTEAFL. The CDR3 DNA reads TGCAGCGTTGGAGGGGGCAACACTGAAGCTTTCCTT. V gene TRBV29-1 combines with J gene TRBJ1-1; 7 bases match TRBD1. In germline, CDR1 is SQVTM, CDR2 ANQGSEA. The V and J ends lost 4 bases and 2 bases, in that order; junction bases with no gene match: 1. This CDR3 has 12 amino acids.

This clonotype was counted at least ten times. The V gene is TRBV12-3 or TRBV12-4, the J gene TRBJ1-1; TRBD1 matches 7 bases. V was pared by 7 bases and J by 7 bases, with 9 bases of the junction left unmatched. There are 13 residues in the CDR3. Here the CDR3 DNA reads TGTGCCAGCACCAAGGGACAGAGAAATGAAGCTTTCTTT. This translates into CASTKGQRNEAFF.

In its sample, this clonotype was seen a few times. The V and J genes are TRBV27 and TRBJ2-7; D may be TRBD2 (6 bases). Germline CDR1 is MNHEY and CDR2 is SMNVEV (reference sequence). V gave up 0 bases and J gave up 2 bases, with 11 bases separating them. The CDR3 totals 15 residues. The DNA for the CDR3 is TGTGCCAGCAGTTTATCGGGGACGGGAGCCTACGAGCAGTACTTC. It is translated as CASSLSGTGAYEQYF.

J is TRBJ2-2 and V is TRBV12-3 or TRBV12-4; no clear D. V dropped 3 bases and J dropped 10 bases, with 12 bases sitting between them. This CDR3 region has 13 residues. The CDR3 DNA sequence: TGTGCCAGCAGTTTCCGGCAGGCGGAGGAGCTGTTTTTT. This sequence encodes CASSFRQAEELFF.

This clonotype came up many times. Here the CDR3 DNA reads TGTGCCAGCAGCCAAACCGGGGTGGCGGCCAATCCCTACGAGCAGTACTTC. Protein product: CASSQTGVAANPYEQYF. The V call is TRBV14, the J call TRBJ2-7, with D perhaps matching TRBD2 (5 bases). This CDR3 comprises 17 residues. Trimming removed 2 bases at V and 2 bases at J, with 19 bases between. Germline V gene data show CDR1 as SGHDN and CDR2 as FVKESK.

This clonotype appeared a few times. A much larger clone sits a single nucleotide away, making a read error possible. The V and J genes are TRBV4-2 and TRBJ2-7; perhaps TRBD1 as D (6 bases). Trimming took 4 bases from V and 4 from J, leaving 17 bases between them. Looked up from germline, CDR1 is LGHNA and CDR2 is YNFKEQ. This CDR3 contains 15 residues. The CDR3 spells CASSPRTVGAYEQYF. The CDR3 DNA follows: TGTGCCAGCAGCCCTCGGACAGTGGGGGCGTACGAGCAGTACTTC.

This clonotype was seen many times. V is TRBV19 and J is TRBJ2-2; 7 nucleotides line up with TRBD1. From germline, CDR1 is LNHDA and CDR2 SQIVND (reference sequence). The CDR3 has 17 amino acids. Trimming at V came to 5 bases and at J to 6 bases, leaving 15 bases not matched to a gene. The CDR3 protein is CASSLFTGQEPSGELFF. The CDR3 DNA reads as TGTGCCAGTAGTCTGTTTACAGGACAGGAACCTTCCGGGGAGCTGTTTTTT.

This rearrangement joins TRBV18 to TRBJ2-3; D uncertain. The germline V and J ends were trimmed by 3 bases and 15 bases, with 16 bases remaining between them. This CDR3 has 12 amino acids. Germline CDR1 reads KGHSH; CDR2 reads LQKENI. The CDR3 loop is CASSPKLRGDYF. CDR3 DNA: TGTGCCAGCTCACCGAAACTTCGAGGAGATTATTTT.

V is TRBV15 and J is TRBJ1-6; 7 nucleotides align to TRBD1. Germline V CDR1 and CDR2: LNHNV, YYDKDF (reference sequence). This CDR3 comprises 14 residues. J lost 5 bases, V lost 9 bases, and 7 bases had no gene match. The chain's CDR3 is CATARQGHNSPLHF. DNA of the CDR3: TGTGCCACAGCCAGACAGGGACATAATTCACCCCTCCACTTT.

The chain carries TRBV7-3 and TRBJ2-1; 11 bases map to TRBD2. The CDR3 totals 13 residues. V shed 6 bases, J shed 7 bases, and the junction held 2 bases outside the gene matches. Germline V gene sequence: CDR1 SGHTA, CDR2 FQGTGA. DNA of the CDR3: TGTGCCAGCAGTACTAGCGGGGGAAATGAGCAGTTCTTC. Translating it yields CASSTSGGNEQFF.

CDR3 nucleotide sequence: TGTGCCAGTCTGGACGGCACAGATACGCAGTATTTT. It yields the protein CASLDGTDTQYF. V usage is TRBV28 and J usage is TRBJ2-3; D gene unclear. Germline V lookup: CDR1 MDHEN, CDR2 SYDVKM. Deletions cut 9 bases from V and 1 base from J, with 8 bases between. This CDR3 spans 12 amino acids.

The V gene is TRBV10-2, the J gene TRBJ2-1, with unresolved D. V was trimmed by 2 bases and J by 0 bases, leaving 8 bases between them. The CDR3 has 15 amino acids. In germline, CDR1 is WSHSY, CDR2 SAAADI. In nucleotides, the CDR3 is TGCGCCAGCAGTGAGGATAGTGGCTCCTACAATGAGCAGTTCTTC. Translating it yields CASSEDSGSYNEQFF.

This clonotype has more than one count but fewer than ten. This may arise from a read error, as a much more abundant clone is one base away. The chain carries TRBV2 and TRBJ2-7, with D unclear. Looked up from germline, CDR1 is SNHLY and CDR2 is FYNNEI. CDR3 length equals 17 residues. The V end was cut by 6 bases, the J end by 4 bases, with 25 bases between. The CDR3 here is CASSPTCPVIQQYEQYF. CDR3 in DNA: TGTGCCAGCAGCCCCACCTGTCCCGTTATACAACAGTACGAGCAGTACTTC.

This clonotype was seen only a few times. The rearrangement links TRBV11-1 to TRBJ2-7; perhaps TRBD2 as D (6 bases). The germline V gene has CDR1 SGHAT and CDR2 FQDESV (reference sequence). The CDR3 totals 16 residues. The V end lost 1 base, the J end lost 5 bases, and 18 bases lay between the germline ends. CDR3 nucleotides: TGTGCCAGCAGCTTAGTAGGGGCGGTCGCGGGGCACGAGCAGTACTTC. It codes for CASSLVGAVAGHEQYF.

The chain recombines TRBV7-8 with TRBJ2-5; TRBD2 aligns across 7 bases. CDR1 and CDR2 (germline): SGHVS, FQNEAQ. This CDR3 has 15 amino acids. J was trimmed by 2 bases and V by 6 bases; bases with no gene match: 9. CDR3 sequence reads: CASSWAGVGQETQYF. In nucleotides, the CDR3 is TGTGCCAGCAGTTGGGCGGGAGTGGGGCAAGAGACCCAGTACTTC.

In its sample, this clonotype was seen a few times. V is TRBV7-9 and J is TRBJ2-5, with D possibly TRBD2 on 6 matching bases. In germline, CDR1 is SEHNR, CDR2 FQNEAQ (reference sequence). There are 16 residues in the CDR3. Trimming stripped 5 bases from V and 2 bases from J, with 18 bases between. The CDR3 bases are TGTGCCAGCAGCACCGGCCCGGGAGAGGCACAAGAGACCCAGTACTTC. The encoded protein is CASSTGPGEAQETQYF. Supplemented by reference TRBV7-9 and TRBJ2-5, the full variable domain reads DTGVSQNPRHKITKRGQNVTFRCDPISEHNRLYWYRQTLGQGPEFLTYFQNEAQLEKSRLLSDRFSAERPKGSFSTLEIQRTEQGDSAMYLCASSTGPGEAQETQYFGPGTRLLVL.

This clonotype was found many times. The V call is TRBV7-9, the J call TRBJ2-2; 11 bases line up with TRBD2. The CDR3 sequence is 16 residues long. Germline CDR1 and CDR2: SEHNR and FQNEAQ (reference sequence). Trimming took 2 bases from V and 5 from J; bases not matched to a gene: 4. The CDR3 here is CASSLLLAGATGELFF. Here the CDR3 DNA reads TGTGCCAGCAGCTTATTACTAGCGGGAGCGACCGGGGAGCTGTTTTTT.

This clonotype was recorded at least ten times. The CDR3 region is CASSLDGGNQPQHF. The DNA of the CDR3 is TGTGCCAGCAGCCTGGATGGAGGTAATCAGCCCCAGCATTTT. The gene calls are TRBV28 and TRBJ1-5; D not resolved. Trimming cost V 6 bases and J 4 bases, with 13 bases left between them. Germline V gene data show CDR1 as MDHEN and CDR2 as SYDVKM. The CDR3 contains 14 residues.